This T cell receptor beta chain was profiled in a study of T cells in Graves' hyperthyroidism and ophthalmopathy. Study observations and caveats: Ophthalmopathy was distinguished from stable hyperthyroidism by 13 V-J signatures.

What was amplified from RNA transcripts were TCR beta CDR3 regions. Carried out on the TCR CDR3, a first-round RT-PCR used the HTBI primer set. A single record per CDR3 protein comes from TCRdb applying MiXCR to the multiplex PCR reads. The data hold fewer than 110,000 distinct CDR3 sequences, with approximately 50% observed a single time. This clonotype was found many times. Its target is not known. This TCR was sampled from a man aged 35-49 years with Graves' hyperthyroidism. Sequenced sample: blood.

CDR3 region: CATSAPGTGFYEQYF. CDR3 DNA: TGTGCCACCAGCGCACCCGGGACAGGCTTTTACGAGCAGTACTTC. This chain uses TRBV15 with TRBJ2-7; 8 bases match TRBD1. V lost 5 bases and J lost 4; bases outside the gene matches: 10. The germline V gene has CDR1 LNHNV and CDR2 YYDKDF (reference sequence). The CDR3 sequence is 15 residues long.